This T cell receptor (beta chain) was sequenced in a study of neurological immune-mediated disorders (dated by TCRdb to the late 2010s). Background on the whole study: The study compared peripheral blood TCR-beta repertoires of HTLV-I-associated myelopathy (HAM/TSP) patients, multiple sclerosis patients and healthy controls using UMI-based sequencing. Longitudinal samples, technical triplicates and paired sorted CD4+ and CD8+ T-cell subsets, alongside PBMC samples, were included among the 106 TCR-beta libraries. Each longitudinal HAM/TSP and healthy donor was sampled at 3 time-points spaced at about 3-45 month intervals. The cohort comprised some 71 subjects: roughly 15 HAM/TSP patients, around 34 multiple sclerosis patients and 20 or so healthy controls. Overall results and qualifications from the work: TCR clonal expansion was highest in HAM/TSP patients and lowest in MS patients, with MS patients falling below even healthy controls. Expanded clones from different subjects shared no identical CDR3 amino acid sequences, which suggests that TCR-beta repertoires were private in all groups.

The table lists this clonotype with many counts. No cognate antigen has been identified for it. No quality values exist for individual bases; no much larger clone is one base distant. cDNA was synthesized by template-switch 5'RACE using a primer carrying a 10-nucleotide random unique molecular identifier by which each TCR transcript was tagged. Every sequencing run yielded over 160 million TCR-beta sequences covering 15-18 subjects. The RNeasy kit was used to extract total RNA. Using the KAPA Real-time Library Amplification kit, TCR-beta VDJ regions were amplified with primers for the TCR constant region and the 5'RACE anchor. Sample indexes and Illumina adaptors were added in a first PCR, and a second PCR then increased library yield. After purification with Ampure beads, the TCR product of roughly 650 bp was size-selected on a 2% E-gel SizeSelection system. Before pooling, libraries had their quality checked on a Bioanalyzer, their concentration measured with Qubit, and their quantity determined with the Kapa Library Quantification kit. An Illumina HiSeq 2500 was used to sequence the libraries paired-end at 2 x 150 bp. To increase sequence diversity, roughly 24-30% phiX was spiked into each library pool. Under the source paper's analysis protocol: Quality-filtered reads were processed with the UMI-based MiGEC pipeline, and over 90% of raw TCR sequences were removed by the MiGEC pipeline during error correction. IMGT germline references were used for aligning VDJ genes, and each clonotype was defined as a unique CDR3 amino acid sequence together with its V-J genes. VDJtools evaluated clonal expansion, Shannon diversity and CDR3 relatedness (CalcPairwiseDistances, ClusterSamples); CLCbio workbench built phylogenetic trees. Using coefficient-of-variation modelling across technical triplicates, the study counted a clone as expanded if it had at least 8 unique UMIs. TCRdb reanalyzed the raw reads on its own, using fastp at Q25 for trimming and MiXCR for clone calling, and kept in-frame beta chains. Under each unique CDR3 protein, matching rows form one entry showing the most common genes and DNA. TCRdb, rather than the study authors, made the V and J calls. The sample table contains 55,000 to 65,000 distinct CDR3 sequences; only one count was recorded for more than 9.5% of them. The top ten hold around 12% of the sample.

Trimming removed 3 bases from V and 6 bases from J, leaving 15 bases between the germline ends. The germline V gene gives CDR1 as MDHEN and CDR2 as SYDVKM. Including the terminal cysteine and phenylalanine, the CDR3 comprises 14 residues. Only the CDR3 region is kept as DNA, spanning 42 bases read in frame from base 1. The sample's time point label, in plain terms: longitudinal time-point 2. The healthy controls were volunteers from blood banks in Maryland, USA. For the unsorted PBMC libraries, 2 million PBMCs were stored in RNAlater at -80 degrees C until RNA extraction and were used to generate the libraries. Peripheral blood was subjected to Ficoll-Hypaque density gradient centrifugation to isolate PBMCs, which were then cryopreserved in liquid nitrogen.

The specimen was PBMCs. The chain joins TRBV28 to TRBJ2-7, and the D gene may be TRBD2, 6 bases matching. This TCR was recovered from a man aged 25 to 40 in good health. The CDR3 sequence is CASSFGGNPFEQYF. The bases read TGTGCCAGCAGTTTTGGAGGGAACCCCTTCGAGCAGTACTTC.